The 10 T cell receptor beta chains presented below share a single source sample, sequenced in a study of T-cell reconstitution after alpha-beta-depleted transplantation in children. Construction of the TCRbeta library involved unique molecular identifiers. TCRdb passed the PCR reads through MiXCR, listing each CDR3 protein once. The data show about 340,000 distinct CDR3 sequences, about an eighth seen once. Sequencing used PBMCs, obtained from the stem cell graft. Source of these receptors: a human donor who donated a stem cell graft to a child with Fanconi anemia.

The table lists this clonotype with many counts. This chain uses TRBV12-3 or TRBV12-4 with TRBJ2-3; a weak D match, TRBD2 (5 bases). Trimming removed 9 bases at V and 5 bases at J, with 15 bases between. CDR3 length equals 13 residues. The DNA for the CDR3 is TGTGCCAGTACCGAGGGCGGAGAAGATACGCAGTATTTT. Its protein product is CASTEGGEDTQYF.

V usage is TRBV12-3 or TRBV12-4 and J usage is TRBJ2-1; 10 nucleotides match TRBD1. Germline trimming cut 6 bases from V and 3 bases from J; bases unmatched to any gene: 8. The CDR3 totals 16 residues. The CDR3 sequence: CASRSRDRGLYNEQFF. CDR3 nucleotide sequence: TGTGCCAGCAGAAGCCGGGACAGGGGTCTCTACAATGAGCAGTTCTTC.

Ten or more counts support this clonotype. The chain uses TRBV29-1 and TRBJ2-5; TRBD1 or TRBD2 may be the D gene (5 bases each). The CDR3 is 14 amino acids. Trimming took off 0 bases at V and 4 bases at J, with 12 bases between the two ends. Germline-derived CDR1 and CDR2 are SQVTM and ANQGSEA. As DNA, the CDR3 is TGCAGCGTTGAAGATGGTGCAGGGACAGAGACCCAGTACTTC. Its protein product is CSVEDGAGTETQYF.

This clonotype was detected many times. The CDR3 sequence: CASSVASTGGGEKLFF. CDR3 nucleotides: TGTGCCAGCAGCGTAGCTTCGACAGGGGGAGGTGAAAAACTGTTTTTT. This chain uses TRBV9 with TRBJ1-4; TRBD1 matches 9 bases. V shed 0 bases and J 7 bases; nucleotides not matched to a gene: 7. This CDR3 spans 16 amino acids. Germline V gene sequence: CDR1 SGDLS, CDR2 YYNGEE.

In this sample, this clonotype turned up many times. This sequence joins TRBV7-2 and TRBJ2-1; D is perhaps TRBD1 or TRBD2 (5 bases each). Germline values: CDR1 SGHTA, CDR2 FQGNSA. This CDR3 region has 18 residues. The germline V and J ends were trimmed by 4 bases and 0 bases, with 19 bases remaining between them. This CDR3 reads CASSSLRSGPSSYNEQFF. In nucleotides, the CDR3 is TGTGCCAGCAGCTCCCTAAGATCGGGGCCCAGCTCCTACAATGAGCAGTTCTTC.

This clonotype came up many times. CDR3 region: CASSSPQGGETQYF. In nucleotides, the CDR3 is TGTGCCAGCAGCTCGCCCCAGGGGGGAGAGACCCAGTACTTC. V usage is TRBV7-2 and J usage is TRBJ2-5; D is possibly TRBD1 (7 bases). CDR1 is SGHTA, CDR2 FQGNSA, per germline. Trimming left V 4 bases short and J 4 bases short, with 13 bases between. This CDR3 spans 14 amino acids.

The CDR3 region has the DNA TGTGCCAGCTCACCCGCCCCGGGACAGGGTAACACTGAAGCTTTCTTT. Translating it yields CASSPAPGQGNTEAFF. The chain joins TRBV18 to TRBJ1-1, with 9 nucleotides matching TRBD1. The length of the CDR3 is 16 residues. Per the germline V gene, CDR1 is KGHSH and CDR2 is LQKENI. J was trimmed by 2 bases and V by 3 bases; bases with no gene match: 7.

Ten or more counts support this clonotype. J is TRBJ1-1 and V is TRBV29-1, with D tentatively TRBD1 (6 bases). With 6 bases removed from V and 4 bases from J, the gap between germline ends came to 12 bases. The germline CDR1 and CDR2 sequences are SQVTM and ANQGSEA. The CDR3 contains 12 residues. CDR3 protein: CSVRTEGTEAFF. CDR3 nucleotide sequence: TGCAGCGTAAGGACAGAGGGCACTGAAGCTTTCTTT.

This clonotype has a handful of counts. The V call is TRBV12-5, the J call TRBJ2-3; D call uncertain. Per the germline V gene, CDR1 is LGHNT and CDR2 is FRNRAP. The CDR3 spans 15 residues. The V gene lost 3 bases and the J gene lost 1 base, with 11 bases spanning the gap. CDR3 bases: TGTGCTAGTGGTTTAAGGGCAGGAGGCACAGATACGCAGTATTTT. This gives the protein CASGLRAGGTDTQYF.

This clonotype turned up a few times. The chain carries TRBV12-3 or TRBV12-4 and TRBJ2-5; the D call may be TRBD1 or TRBD2 (5 bases each). The CDR3 length is 14 residues. The V and J ends lost 5 bases and 1 base respectively, with 11 bases between them. CDR3 in DNA: TGTGCCAGCAGTACCCGGGGCAGCCAAGAGACCCAGTACTTC. This translates into CASSTRGSQETQYF.